A single sample gave rise to the 9 T cell receptor beta chains below, sequenced in a study of blood T cell repertoires in COVID-19 (dated by TCRdb to about 2020). The library was obtained by the immunoSEQ multiplex PCR assay. TCRdb took this table from immuneACCESS and kept in-frame rearrangements with V and J called. Such tables lack part of the clones; where checked against another copy, unresolved V genes explain under half of the gap, and the rest is unexplained. Across this sample there are approximately 270,000 clones, with 91% seen only once. The ten most abundant clones make up around 2.8% of the sample. Sequencing used PBMCs or T cells enriched from blood (not recorded which). These receptors all stem from a middle-aged man who had been exposed to COVID-19.

The gene calls are TRBV6-5 and TRBJ1-1; 7 bases fit TRBD1. The CDR3 is made up of 14 amino acids. Germline trimming cut 6 bases from V and 0 bases from J; bases unmatched to any gene: 4. CDR1 is MNHEY and CDR2 is SVGAGI in the germline V gene. CDR3 loop: CASSRGQMNTEAFF. The CDR3 region has the DNA TGTGCCAGCAGCCGGGGACAGATGAACACTGAAGCTTTCTTT.

This chain joins TRBV4-2 and TRBJ1-3; 8 bases line up with TRBD1. The CDR3 is 15 amino acids. The J segment lost 3 bases and the V segment lost 5 bases, leaving 6 bases of the junction unmatched. The germline gives CDR1 LGHNA, CDR2 YNFKEQ. The CDR3, as DNA: TGTGCCAGCAGCAATCAGGGGGCAGGTGGAAACACCATATATTTT. Translated, it gives CASSNQGAGGNTIYF.

This clone was counted a single time. The rearrangement uses TRBV4-1 and TRBJ1-6; D remains ambiguous. The length of the CDR3 is 17 residues. Germline-derived CDR1 and CDR2 are MGHRA and YSYEKL. The V gene lost 2 bases and the J gene lost 7 bases, with 18 bases spanning the gap. DNA for the CDR3: TGCGCCAGCAGCCAAACTGAGAGGGTCAGACTAAATTCACCCCTCCACTTT. Amino acid sequence: CASSQTERVRLNSPLHF.

The chain combines TRBV25-1 with TRBJ1-2, with D perhaps matching TRBD1 (5 bases). The CDR3 runs 13 residues. In germline, CDR1 is MGHDK, CDR2 SYGVNS. Trimming removed 3 bases from V and 3 bases from J, with 8 bases in between. Here the CDR3 DNA reads TGTGCCAGCAGTGATCCGGGGGACTATGGCTACACCTTC. This translates into CASSDPGDYGYTF.

This sequence joins TRBV10-2 and TRBJ1-1, with D possibly TRBD1 on 6 matching bases. The germline V and J ends were trimmed by 0 bases and 4 bases, with 9 bases remaining between them. The CDR3 extends over 14 amino acids. In germline, CDR1 is WSHSY, CDR2 SAAADI. CDR3 protein: CASSESAGVTEAFF. CDR3 nucleotides: TGCGCCAGCAGTGAGTCCGCAGGGGTCACTGAAGCTTTCTTT.

V gene TRBV30 combines with J gene TRBJ1-4; the match to TRBD1 covers 10 bases. V trimming: 8 bases; J trimming: 8 bases; junction bases outside the gene matches: 5. The CDR3 spans 12 residues. Germline CDR1 reads GTSNPN; CDR2 reads SVGIG (reference sequence). The CDR3 DNA reads as TGTGCCGGGGGACAGGGGAACGAAAAACTGTTTTTT. It specifies CAGGQGNEKLFF.

The genes are TRBV12-3 or TRBV12-4 and TRBJ2-7; 7 positions agree with TRBD1. The V gene end was trimmed by 10 bases and the J gene end by 2 bases; junction bases not matched to a gene: 2. CDR3 size: 11 residues. CDR3 coding DNA: TGTGCCATCGGGACAGCCTACGAGCAGTACTTC. Its protein is CAIGTAYEQYF.

The chain links TRBV19 to TRBJ1-1; D might be TRBD1 (6 bases). Germline CDR1 is LNHDA and CDR2 is SQIVND (reference sequence). The germline V and J ends were trimmed by 7 bases and 7 bases, with 19 bases remaining between them. The CDR3 length is 14 residues. The CDR3 DNA is TGTGCCAGTATCAACCGGGACATAACAAATGAAGCTTTCTTT. Amino acids: CASINRDITNEAFF.

The chain couples TRBV7-8 to TRBJ2-5; possibly TRBD2 for D (5 bases). Trimming shortened V by 3 bases and J by 3 bases, and 26 bases separated the two germline ends. The CDR3 runs 19 residues. Germline values: CDR1 SGHVS, CDR2 FQNEAQ. CDR3 nucleotides: TGTGCCAGCAGCTTGTCGCGGGTCTGGAGAGGGAAAGGGAAAGAGACCCAGTACTTC. Its translation: CASSLSRVWRGKGKETQYF.